There are a few counts of the clone carrying this TCR beta chain. Germline V CDR1 and CDR2: SGHNT, YYREEE (reference sequence). Trimming left V 4 bases short and J 4 bases short, with 15 bases between. The CDR3 has 15 residues. The sample belongs to a study of blood T cell repertoires in COVID-19. Study-wide background: Samples of COVID-19 (acute and convalescent) were obtained from the United States, Italy and Spain. In each case, the material was cDNA or gDNA derived from T cells, B-cell-depleted T cells, or PBMCs.

The authors' processing: For nucleated cells, counts were estimated from reference gene primer amplification. Generated by immunoSEQ multiplex PCR, the TCRdb table keeps only in-frame clones and is missing some. The D gene and trimming were derived from the DNA, and the V and J assignments and clone size from that table. The sample carries some 120,000 clones, around 81% recorded once. This chain links TRBV5-4 with TRBJ2-1; possibly TRBD2 for D (6 bases). Sequences were obtained from peripheral blood. This clonotype originated in a man between 60 and 75 years old with acute or convalescent COVID-19. CDR3 sequence: CASSEEGLGYNEQFF. CDR3 bases: TGTGCCAGCAGCGAGGAGGGGCTCGGGTACAATGAGCAGTTCTTC.